One sample yielded the 16 T cell receptor beta chains listed below, sequenced in a study of blood T cell repertoires in COVID-19. Data came from immunoSEQ multiplex PCR; TCRdb stores just in-frame clones and leaves some out. The sample comprises some 160,000 clones, 78% of which are singletons, and approximately 15% rests with the top ten. Sequencing input: peripheral blood. The receptors derive from a woman older than 75 with acute or convalescent COVID-19.

CDR3 region: CASSRDGVGSYGYTF. The CDR3 bases are TGTGCCAGCAGCAGGGACGGCGTCGGGAGTTATGGCTACACCTTC. The chain uses TRBV27 and TRBJ1-2; perhaps TRBD1 as D (5 bases). V lost 6 bases and J lost 5, with 19 bases in between. Germline values: CDR1 MNHEY, CDR2 SMNVEV (reference sequence). This CDR3 has 15 residues.

As DNA, the CDR3 is TGTGCCAGCAGCCCTTTTCGACTAGCGGTAAACACCGGGGAGCTGTTTTTT. Translated: CASSPFRLAVNTGELFF. V gene TRBV7-8 combines with J gene TRBJ2-2, with TRBD2 identical over 9 bases. This CDR3 comprises 17 residues. Germline trimming cut 5 bases from V and 2 bases from J; bases unmatched to any gene: 9. Germline values: CDR1 SGHVS, CDR2 FQNEAQ.

This chain connects TRBV6-1 to TRBJ2-7, with 7 nucleotides matching TRBD2. CDR1 MNHNS and CDR2 SASEGT come from the germline V gene. The trim removed 3 bases at V and 2 bases at J, leaving 4 bases unmatched. The CDR3 runs to 14 residues. CDR3 bases: TGTGCCAGCAGTGAGGGAGGGCCACCCTACGAGCAGTACTTC. Amino acids: CASSEGGPPYEQYF.

This sequence joins TRBV18 and TRBJ1-1; 9 nucleotides line up with TRBD1. The CDR3 length is 14 residues. Germline V lookup: CDR1 KGHSH, CDR2 LQKENI. Germline trimming cut 4 bases from V and 4 bases from J; bases unmatched to any gene: 4. The CDR3 DNA follows: TGTGCCAGCTCACTCAGGACAGGGGCCACTGAAGCTTTCTTT. It codes for CASSLRTGATEAFF.

The V call is TRBV28, the J call TRBJ2-4, with no clear D. CDR1 MDHEN and CDR2 SYDVKM come from the germline V gene. Trimming took off 5 bases at V and 3 bases at J, with 8 bases between the two ends. This CDR3 has 13 residues. CDR3 sequence: CASSDTSKNIQYF. The CDR3 region has the DNA TGTGCCAGCAGTGACACCAGCAAAAACATTCAGTACTTC.

The chain joins TRBV7-2 to TRBJ1-5, with a tentative D call TRBD1 (5 bases). Germline CDR1 and CDR2: SGHTA and FQGNSA. The ends were cut back, 2 bases at V and 4 bases at J, with 15 bases in the middle. This CDR3 is built from 16 residues. The CDR3 DNA reads TGTGCCAGCAGCTTATGGGCAGGGACTATTAATCAGCCCCAGCATTTT. Its translation is CASSLWAGTINQPQHF.

The chain couples TRBV6-5 to TRBJ1-1, with a weak D call TRBD1 (5 bases). This CDR3 is 14 amino acids long. The germline CDR1 and CDR2 sequences are MNHEY and SVGAGI. The V gene lost 9 bases and the J gene lost 0 bases, with 14 bases spanning the gap. The CDR3 bases are TGTGCCAGTGGGACTCTCCTCATGAACACTGAAGCTTTCTTT. Translating it yields CASGTLLMNTEAFF.

The chain joins TRBV9 to TRBJ2-7; the D gene is possibly TRBD2 (6 bases). Germline V gene lookup returns CDR1 SGDLS and CDR2 YYNGEE. Trimming took 0 bases from V and 4 from J, leaving 14 bases between them. The CDR3 consists of 15 residues. The CDR3 spells CASSVGTKKGYEQYF. CDR3 nucleotide sequence: TGTGCCAGCAGCGTAGGGACTAAAAAGGGGTACGAGCAGTACTTC.

In the case of this clone: The same CDR3 is also encoded by other DNA sequences in this sample. This chain connects TRBV27 to TRBJ1-6, with 9 positions matching TRBD1. This CDR3 is built from 17 residues. Germline loops: CDR1 MNHEY, CDR2 SMNVEV (reference sequence). Trimming at V came to 5 bases and at J to 0 bases, leaving 5 bases not matched to a gene. CDR3 in DNA: TGTGCCAGCAGTCCGGGGACAGGGAGCTCCTATAATTCACCCCTCCACTTT. Translated: CASSPGTGSSYNSPLHF.

The chain joins TRBV7-8 to TRBJ1-1; perhaps TRBD1 as D (5 bases). The CDR3 extends over 14 amino acids. Looked up from germline, CDR1 is SGHVS and CDR2 is FQNEAQ. Trimming pared 3 bases from V and 4 bases from J, leaving 12 bases between. DNA for the CDR3: TGTGCCAGCAGCTTGGGGCGGCGGACCACTGAAGCTTTCTTT. Its protein is CASSLGRRTTEAFF.

The rearrangement joins TRBV23-1 to TRBJ1-2; 8 nucleotides match TRBD1. TRBV23-1 is identified as an open reading frame with a role that is uncertain. The CDR3 contains 14 residues. The junction had 9 bases not matched to a gene; V was cut back by 6 bases and J by 6 bases. The CDR3 nucleotides are TGCGCCAGCAGCCGGATCGGGACAGGACATGGCTACACCTTC. It yields the protein CASSRIGTGHGYTF.

Points on this clone: The same CDR3 arises from other DNA sequences in this sample as well. The V gene is TRBV5-1, the J gene TRBJ1-2, with D possibly matching TRBD1 (5 bases). V was shortened by 2 bases and J by 5 bases, with 7 bases between the two germline ends. The CDR3 has 12 amino acids. Germline V lookup: CDR1 SGHRS, CDR2 YFSETQ. The CDR3 reads CASSLSGYGYTF. The CDR3 coding sequence is TGCGCCAGCAGCTTATCAGGGTATGGCTACACCTTC.

The rearrangement links TRBV9 to TRBJ1-1, with a tentative D call TRBD1 (5 bases). Trimming took 4 bases from V and 10 from J, leaving 17 bases between them. The CDR3 spans 13 residues. Germline V gives CDR1 SGDLS, CDR2 YYNGEE. CDR3 in DNA: TGTGCCAGCAGCCCTCAAGTCCAGGGAGGAGCTTTCTTT. The encoded protein is CASSPQVQGGAFF.

The chain links TRBV20-1 to TRBJ2-1; TRBD2 matches at 7 bases. CDR1 and CDR2 from the germline V gene are DFQATT and SNEGSKA (reference sequence). The CDR3 extends over 15 amino acids. The V and J ends lost 3 bases and 2 bases, in that order; junction bases with no gene match: 7. The DNA for the CDR3 is TGCAGTGCTAGTCGTAGCGGGCGTCCCTACAATGAGCAGTTCTTC. It specifies CSASRSGRPYNEQFF.

This clone was seen repeatedly, ten times or more. This chain connects TRBV30 to TRBJ2-7, with 11 bases matching TRBD2. V dropped 5 bases and J dropped 0; count of bases not matched to a gene: 6. The CDR3 is made up of 15 amino acids. Germline CDR1 and CDR2: GTSNPN and SVGIG (reference sequence). The CDR3 DNA sequence: TGTGCCTGGGGCCCCACTAGCGGGGGCTCCTACGAGCAGTACTTC. Translating gives CAWGPTSGGSYEQYF.

The chain links TRBV9 to TRBJ2-5, with 9 positions matching TRBD2. The length of the CDR3 is 18 residues. Germline V gene sequence: CDR1 SGDLS, CDR2 YYNGEE. V shed 0 bases and J 4 bases; nucleotides not matched to a gene: 13. CDR3 sequence reads: CASSVVVTRRGGGETQYF. In DNA, the CDR3 is TGTGCCAGCAGCGTAGTAGTCACTAGGCGGGGGGGCGGAGAGACCCAGTACTTC.